Listed here are 21 T cell receptor beta chains from one sample, sequenced in a study of blood T cell repertoires in COVID-19. The protocol was immunoSEQ multiplex PCR, while the TCRdb copy is restricted to in-frame clones and leaves out a portion. The top ten clones hold 4.5% to 7% of a sample with some 250,000 clones, around 82% of them seen once. Sequencing input: peripheral blood. These receptors all stem from a man older than 75 with acute or convalescent COVID-19.

V gene TRBV28 combines with J gene TRBJ2-2, with 9 bases lining up with TRBD1. CDR1 is MDHEN, CDR2 SYDVKM, per germline. This CDR3 has 15 residues. Trimming took 7 bases from V and 6 from J; bases not matched to a gene: 9. CDR3 DNA sequence: TGTGCCAGCACCATGACAGGGGGTTGGTCCGGGGAGCTGTTTTTT. It codes for CASTMTGGWSGELFF.

This clone was detected only a few times. The rearrangement links TRBV27 to TRBJ2-1, with 12 nucleotides matching TRBD2. This CDR3 has 17 amino acids. CDR1 MNHEY and CDR2 SMNVEV come from the germline V gene (reference sequence). V dropped 5 bases and J dropped 1; count of bases not matched to a gene: 6. The CDR3 DNA sequence: TGTGCCAGCAGTCTCCGGACTAGCGGGATGTCCTACAATGAGCAGTTCTTC. Protein sequence: CASSLRTSGMSYNEQFF.

The chain employs TRBV6-2 or TRBV6-3 and TRBJ1-1; TRBD1 might be the D (6 bases). The germline V gene encodes CDR1 MNHEY and CDR2 SVGEGT. The CDR3 is 16 amino acids. V was clipped by 1 base and J by 0 bases, with 12 bases between them. The CDR3 bases are TGTGCCAGCAGTTACTTAGGGGGTCGGCTGAACACTGAAGCTTTCTTT. This encodes CASSYLGGRLNTEAFF.

V usage is TRBV20-1 and J usage is TRBJ2-7, with 10 bases lining up with TRBD1. Germline loops: CDR1 DFQATT, CDR2 SNEGSKA (reference sequence). The CDR3 extends over 13 amino acids. Germline trimming cut 3 bases from V and 3 bases from J; bases unmatched to any gene: 2. The DNA of the CDR3 is TGCAGTGCTAGTGGACAGGGGGACTACGAGCAGTACTTC. Protein product: CSASGQGDYEQYF.

The rearrangement links TRBV29-1 to TRBJ2-5, with D maybe TRBD1 (8 bases). V was trimmed by 1 base and J by 5 bases, leaving 14 bases between them. Germline V gene lookup returns CDR1 SQVTM and CDR2 ANQGSEA. The CDR3 covers 14 residues. The CDR3 DNA follows: TGCAGCGTTGAAGCAGGACAGGGAGGGGAGACCCAGTACTTC. Amino acids: CSVEAGQGGETQYF.

The J gene is TRBJ2-2, the V gene TRBV7-2, with D unresolved. CDR1 and CDR2 (germline): SGHTA, FQGNSA. The CDR3 sequence is 12 residues long. The V and J ends lost 1 base and 7 bases respectively, with 4 bases between them. The CDR3 reads CASSLDRGELFF. CDR3 in DNA: TGTGCCAGCAGCTTAGATCGCGGGGAGCTGTTTTTT. The full variable domain, in which reference TRBV7-2 and TRBJ2-2 provide the parts outside the CDR3, is GAGVSQSPSNKVTEKGKDVELRCDPISGHTALYWYRQSLGQGLEFLIYFQGNSAPDKSGLPSDRFSAERTGGSVSTLTIQRTQQEDSAVYLCASSLDRGELFFGEGSRLTVL.

V gene TRBV30 combines with J gene TRBJ2-4, with TRBD2 as a possible D gene (6 bases). The germline V and J ends were trimmed by 1 base and 0 bases, with 13 bases remaining between them. The length of the CDR3 is 16 residues. Per germline, CDR1 GTSNPN and CDR2 SVGIG (reference sequence). CDR3 DNA: TGTGCCTGGAGTGGGAGGGGATACCTAGCCAAAAACATTCAGTACTTC. Translation: CAWSGRGYLAKNIQYF. Variable domain in full (rest from reference TRBV30 and TRBJ2-4): SQTIHQWPATLVQPVGSPLSLECTVEGTSNPNLYWYRQAAGRGLQLLFYSVGIGQISSEVPQNLSASRPQDRQFILSSKKLLLSDSGFYLCAWSGRGYLAKNIQYFGAGTRLSVL.

The chain is built from TRBV25-1 and TRBJ1-1; possibly TRBD1 for D (6 bases). Germline CDR1 MGHDK, CDR2 SYGVNS. This CDR3 has 13 amino acids. V lost 2 bases and J 6 bases, leaving 10 bases between the germline ends. The CDR3 nucleotides are TGTGCCAGCAGTGAAAGGTGGGGGCCTGAAGCTTTCTTT. Its protein product is CASSERWGPEAFF.

The sample holds one count of this clone. This chain links TRBV7-8 with TRBJ2-1, with TRBD1 as a possible D gene (6 bases). The CDR3 consists of 14 residues. V was shortened by 5 bases and J by 9 bases, with 17 bases between the two germline ends. CDR1 SGHVS and CDR2 FQNEAQ come from the germline V gene. This chain's CDR3 is CASSRVLGASEQFF. In DNA, the CDR3 is TGTGCCAGCAGCCGAGTTTTGGGGGCCAGTGAGCAGTTCTTC.

The chain links TRBV29-1 to TRBJ2-3; a weak D match, TRBD1 (6 bases). V was trimmed by 4 bases and J by 5 bases, leaving 10 bases between them. Germline V gene lookup returns CDR1 SQVTM and CDR2 ANQGSEA. CDR3 length: 12 residues. CDR3 bases: TGCAGCGTTGTACAGGGCAAAGATACGCAGTATTTT. Translated, it gives CSVVQGKDTQYF.

This chain joins TRBV6-5 and TRBJ1-2; 7 bases fit TRBD1. The CDR3 length is 15 residues. J gave up 1 base and V 6 bases, and 8 bases lay outside the gene matches. The germline gives CDR1 MNHEY, CDR2 SVGAGI. The CDR3 nucleotides are TGTGCCAGCAGGGGGGACAGCTATAATAACTATGGCTACACCTTC. It is translated as CASRGDSYNNYGYTF.

V gene TRBV5-1 combines with J gene TRBJ2-7; weak D call: TRBD1 (5 bases). Germline V gene sequence: CDR1 SGHRS, CDR2 YFSETQ. V was pared by 2 bases and J by 4 bases, with 13 bases between. CDR3 length: 14 residues. CDR3 in amino acids: CASSFDRRGYEQYF. The DNA for the CDR3 is TGCGCCAGCAGCTTTGACAGAAGGGGATACGAGCAGTACTTC.

The chain has TRBV27 and TRBJ1-4, with no clear D. This CDR3 region has 12 residues. Germline assignment: CDR1 MNHEY and CDR2 SMNVEV (reference sequence). V lost 8 bases and J lost 6, with 10 bases in between. The CDR3 nucleotides read TGTGCCAGCCGTGGACTTGATGAAAAACTGTTTTTT. Protein product: CASRGLDEKLFF.

This clone was observed once. The rearrangement uses TRBV25-1 and TRBJ2-5; unclear D gene. The germline V gene has CDR1 MGHDK and CDR2 SYGVNS. V was pared by 2 bases and J by 7 bases, with 11 bases between. The CDR3 is 13 residues long. CDR3 amino acids: CASSETDFSTQYF. The CDR3 DNA sequence: TGTGCCAGCAGTGAAACCGACTTTTCGACCCAGTACTTC.

The V and J genes are TRBV5-4 and TRBJ2-2; the match to TRBD2 covers 11 bases. V was pared by 3 bases and J by 4 bases, with 5 bases of the junction left unmatched. The CDR3 runs 16 residues. Germline-derived CDR1 and CDR2 are SGHNT and YYREEE (reference sequence). The CDR3 loop is CASSWSLAGGTGELFF. The CDR3 DNA is TGTGCCAGCAGCTGGTCGCTAGCGGGAGGCACCGGGGAGCTGTTTTTT.

The chain is built from TRBV5-1 and TRBJ2-2, with 10 bases aligning to TRBD2. CDR1 is SGHRS and CDR2 is YFSETQ in the germline V gene. The J segment lost 0 bases and the V segment lost 5 bases, leaving 7 bases of the junction unmatched. The CDR3 has 17 amino acids. The CDR3 sequence: CASRPTSGRSNTGELFF. The CDR3 DNA follows: TGCGCCAGCAGGCCGACTAGCGGGCGGTCGAACACCGGGGAGCTGTTTTTT.

The genes are TRBV19 and TRBJ1-5, with D maybe TRBD1 (6 bases). V gave up 5 bases and J gave up 6 bases, with 17 bases separating them. This CDR3 has 15 amino acids. Germline-derived CDR1 and CDR2 are LNHDA and SQIVND (reference sequence). CDR3 sequence: CASSAAQGFGQPQHF. CDR3 nucleotides: TGTGCCAGTAGTGCAGCTCAGGGGTTCGGTCAGCCCCAGCATTTT.

The J gene is TRBJ2-1, the V gene TRBV5-6; no definite D call. This CDR3 has 16 amino acids. Germline V lookup: CDR1 SGHDT, CDR2 YYEEEE. Trimming stripped 2 bases from V and 5 bases from J, with 17 bases between. The CDR3, as DNA: TGTGCCAGCAGCTTAAGAAGCGCGAGGATAAACAATGAGCAGTTCTTC. Protein: CASSLRSARINNEQFF.

V gene TRBV5-1 combines with J gene TRBJ2-6; perhaps TRBD2 as D (5 bases). The CDR3 has 16 residues. The V and J ends lost 4 bases and 3 bases respectively, with 14 bases between them. CDR1 SGHRS and CDR2 YFSETQ come from the germline V gene. The CDR3 sequence is CASSRGPGRGANVLTF. CDR3 DNA: TGCGCCAGCAGCAGAGGGCCCGGGCGTGGGGCCAACGTCCTGACTTTC.

V is TRBV6-1 and J is TRBJ1-5, with D uncertain. This CDR3 spans 14 amino acids. V shed 1 base and J shed 6 bases, with 10 bases lying between them. Germline values: CDR1 MNHNS, CDR2 SASEGT. The CDR3 reads CASSEGGLTQPQHF. CDR3 bases: TGTGCCAGCAGTGAAGGAGGGTTGACTCAGCCCCAGCATTTT.

This clone was counted a single time. The genes are TRBV5-4 and TRBJ2-7; TRBD2 agrees at 8 bases. The germline CDR1 and CDR2 sequences are SGHNT and YYREEE (reference sequence). V shed 3 bases and J 3 bases; nucleotides not matched to a gene: 8. There are 15 residues in the CDR3. CDR3 DNA: TGTGCCAGCAGCTCGCGACTAGCGAGAAACTACGAGCAGTACTTC. Translating it yields CASSSRLARNYEQYF. The variable domain in full, with the rest retrieved from reference TRBV5-4 and TRBJ2-7, is ETGVTQSPTHLIKTRGQQVTLRCSSQSGHNTVSWYQQALGQGPQFIFQYYREEENGRGNFPPRFSGLQFPNYSSELNVNALELDDSALYLCASSSRLARNYEQYFGPGTRLTVT.